This T cell receptor beta chain was identified in a study of T cell repertoires in cytomegalovirus infection. Study-level information: Both CMV infection and a matching HLA type were indicated by public TCR beta signatures.

This clonotype was counted ten times or more. Its antigen is not identified. Findings and caveats of the study: Cumulative frequency of public TCR beta families picked out carriers of CMV plus the relevant HLA. HLA-C-restricted CMV-specific TCR beta clonotypes prevailed in the ex vivo response.

V shed 6 bases, J shed 4 bases, and the junction held 4 bases outside the gene matches. The CDR3 covers 14 residues. TCRdb reprocessed the reads with MiXCR, giving one entry per CDR3 protein. The table includes 450,000 to 600,000 distinct CDR3 sequences, 30% to 40% detected once. The input for sequencing was cultured PBMCs, taken from culture after CMV antigen stimulation. This TCR derives from a human donor in good health (CMV status not recorded). Some clones in this sample may be carry-over from other donors' samples. The chain uses TRBV12-3 or TRBV12-4 and TRBJ1-4, with TRBD1 matching 8 bases. Here the CDR3 reads CASSPGQGNEKLFF. The CDR3 DNA sequence: TGTGCCAGCAGCCCCGGACAGGGTAATGAAAAACTGTTTTTT.